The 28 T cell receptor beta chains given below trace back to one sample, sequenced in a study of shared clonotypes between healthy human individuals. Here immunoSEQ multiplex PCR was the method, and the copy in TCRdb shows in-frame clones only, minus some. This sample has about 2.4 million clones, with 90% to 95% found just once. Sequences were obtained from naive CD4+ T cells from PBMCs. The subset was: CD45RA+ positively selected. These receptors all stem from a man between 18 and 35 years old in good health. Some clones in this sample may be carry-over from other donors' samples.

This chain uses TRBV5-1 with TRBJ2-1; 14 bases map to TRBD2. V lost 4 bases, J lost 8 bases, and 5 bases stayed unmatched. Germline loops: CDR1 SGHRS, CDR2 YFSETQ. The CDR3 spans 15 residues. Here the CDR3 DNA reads TGCGCCAGCAGCCCAGGACTAGCGGGAGGTCATGAGCAGTTCTTC. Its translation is CASSPGLAGGHEQFF.

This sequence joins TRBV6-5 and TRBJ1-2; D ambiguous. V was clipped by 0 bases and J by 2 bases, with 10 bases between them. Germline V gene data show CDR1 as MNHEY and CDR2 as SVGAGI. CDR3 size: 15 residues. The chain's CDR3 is CASSYSGQYNYGYTF. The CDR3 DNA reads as TGTGCCAGCAGTTACTCGGGCCAATACAACTATGGCTACACCTTC.

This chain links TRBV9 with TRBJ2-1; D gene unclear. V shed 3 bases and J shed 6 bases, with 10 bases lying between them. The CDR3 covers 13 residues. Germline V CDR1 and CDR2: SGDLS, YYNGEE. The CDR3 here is CASSAMWGNEQFF. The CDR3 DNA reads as TGTGCCAGCAGCGCGATGTGGGGCAATGAGCAGTTCTTC.

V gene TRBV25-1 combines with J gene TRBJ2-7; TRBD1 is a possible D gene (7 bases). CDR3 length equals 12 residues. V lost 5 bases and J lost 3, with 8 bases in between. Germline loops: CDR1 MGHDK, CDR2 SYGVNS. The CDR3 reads CASSQGGYEQYF. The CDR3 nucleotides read TGTGCCAGCAGTCAGGGGGGCTACGAGCAGTACTTC.

CDR3: CASSFQPRLSLAGVDEQFF. Written as DNA, the CDR3 is TGTGCCAGCAGTTTCCAACCCCGACTGAGTCTAGCGGGAGTTGATGAGCAGTTCTTC. The V gene is TRBV28, the J gene TRBJ2-1, with TRBD2 matching 10 bases. The CDR3 spans 19 residues. Looked up from germline, CDR1 is MDHEN and CDR2 is SYDVKM. The ends lost 3 bases at V and 8 bases at J; junction bases unmatched: 19.

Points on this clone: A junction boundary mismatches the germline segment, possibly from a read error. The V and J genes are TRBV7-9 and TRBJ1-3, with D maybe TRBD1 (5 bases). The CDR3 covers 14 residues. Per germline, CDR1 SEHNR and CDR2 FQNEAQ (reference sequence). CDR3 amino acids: CASSFWDRPSSVDF. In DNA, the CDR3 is TGTGCCAGCAGCTTTTGGGACCGCCCTTCGTCGGTGGACTTT. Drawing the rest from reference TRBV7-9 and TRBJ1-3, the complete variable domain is DTGVSQNPRHKITKRGQNVTFRCDPISEHNRLYWYRQTLGQGPEFLTYFQNEAQLEKSRLLSDRFSAERPKGSFSTLEIQRTEQGDSAMYLCASSFWDRPSSVDFGEGSWLTVV.

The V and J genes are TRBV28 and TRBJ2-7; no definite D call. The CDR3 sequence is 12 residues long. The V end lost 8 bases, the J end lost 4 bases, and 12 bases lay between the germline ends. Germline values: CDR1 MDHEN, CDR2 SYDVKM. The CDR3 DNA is TGTGCCAGCTCATCCGCCCGGTACGAGCAGTACTTC. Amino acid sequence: CASSSARYEQYF.

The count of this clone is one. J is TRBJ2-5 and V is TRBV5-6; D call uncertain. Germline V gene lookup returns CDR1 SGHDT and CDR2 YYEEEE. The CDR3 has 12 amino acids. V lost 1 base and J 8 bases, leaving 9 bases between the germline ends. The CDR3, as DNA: TGTGCCAGCAGCTTGATCCGCGGAACCCAGTACTTC. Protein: CASSLIRGTQYF.

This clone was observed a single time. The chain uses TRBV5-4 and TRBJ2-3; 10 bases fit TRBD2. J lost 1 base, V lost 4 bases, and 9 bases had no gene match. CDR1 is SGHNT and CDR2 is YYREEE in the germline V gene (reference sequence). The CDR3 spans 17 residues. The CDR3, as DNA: TGTGCCAGCAGCCGGACTAGCGGAAGGCCTGGCACAGATACGCAGTATTTT. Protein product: CASSRTSGRPGTDTQYF. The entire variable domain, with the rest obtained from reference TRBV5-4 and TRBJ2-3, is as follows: ETGVTQSPTHLIKTRGQQVTLRCSSQSGHNTVSWYQQALGQGPQFIFQYYREEENGRGNFPPRFSGLQFPNYSSELNVNALELDDSALYLCASSRTSGRPGTDTQYFGPGTRLTVL.

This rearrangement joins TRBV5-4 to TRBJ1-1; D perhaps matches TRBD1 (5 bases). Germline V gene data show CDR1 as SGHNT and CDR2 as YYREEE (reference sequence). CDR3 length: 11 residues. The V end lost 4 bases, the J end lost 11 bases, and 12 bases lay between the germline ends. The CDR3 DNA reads TGTGCCAGCAGCCTGGGGCAGGAGGCTTTCTTT. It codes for CASSLGQEAFF.

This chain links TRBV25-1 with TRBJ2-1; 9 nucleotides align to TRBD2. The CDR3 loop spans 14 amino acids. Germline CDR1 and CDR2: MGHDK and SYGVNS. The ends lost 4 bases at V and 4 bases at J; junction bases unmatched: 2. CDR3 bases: TGTGCCAGCAGTGTGGGACTAGCTTACAATGAGCAGTTCTTC. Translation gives CASSVGLAYNEQFF.

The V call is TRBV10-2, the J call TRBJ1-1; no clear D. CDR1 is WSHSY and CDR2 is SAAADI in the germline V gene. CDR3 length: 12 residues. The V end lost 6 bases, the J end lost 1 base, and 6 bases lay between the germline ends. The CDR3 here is CASRISNTEAFF. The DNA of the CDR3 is TGCGCCAGCAGAATCTCGAACACTGAAGCTTTCTTT.

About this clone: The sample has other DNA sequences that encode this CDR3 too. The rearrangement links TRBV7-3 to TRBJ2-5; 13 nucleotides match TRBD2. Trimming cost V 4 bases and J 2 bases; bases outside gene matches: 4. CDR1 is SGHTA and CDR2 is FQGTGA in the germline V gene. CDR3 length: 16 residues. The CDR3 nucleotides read TGTGCCAGCAGCTCGGGACTAGCGGGGCCTCAAGAGACCCAGTACTTC. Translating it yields CASSSGLAGPQETQYF.

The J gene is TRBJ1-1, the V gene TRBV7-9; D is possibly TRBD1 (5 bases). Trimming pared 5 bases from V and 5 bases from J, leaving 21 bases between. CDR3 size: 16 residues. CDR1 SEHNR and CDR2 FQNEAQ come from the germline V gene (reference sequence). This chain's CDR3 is CASSPRSGTGFTEAFF. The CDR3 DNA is TGTGCCAGCAGCCCCCGTTCCGGGACGGGCTTTACTGAAGCTTTCTTT.

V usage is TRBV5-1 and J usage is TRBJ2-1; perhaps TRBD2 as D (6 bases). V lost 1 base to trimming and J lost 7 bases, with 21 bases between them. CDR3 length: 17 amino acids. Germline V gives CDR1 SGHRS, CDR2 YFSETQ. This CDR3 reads CASSLPLLADLGNEQFF. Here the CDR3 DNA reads TGCGCCAGCAGCTTGCCTTTACTAGCCGACTTGGGTAATGAGCAGTTCTTC. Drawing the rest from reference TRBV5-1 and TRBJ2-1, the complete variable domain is KAGVTQTPRYLIKTRGQQVTLSCSPISGHRSVSWYQQTPGQGLQFLFEYFSETQRNKGNFPGRFSGRQFSNSRSEMNVSTLELGDSALYLCASSLPLLADLGNEQFFGPGTRLTVL.

CDR3 DNA sequence: TGTGCCAGCAGTGAGAGGGGCTGGAGTAACACTGAAGCTTTCTTT. Amino acids: CASSERGWSNTEAFF. The rearrangement joins TRBV6-1 to TRBJ1-1; possibly TRBD1 for D (5 bases). Trimming cost V 3 bases and J 2 bases, with 13 bases left between them. Germline V lookup: CDR1 MNHNS, CDR2 SASEGT. This CDR3 spans 15 amino acids.

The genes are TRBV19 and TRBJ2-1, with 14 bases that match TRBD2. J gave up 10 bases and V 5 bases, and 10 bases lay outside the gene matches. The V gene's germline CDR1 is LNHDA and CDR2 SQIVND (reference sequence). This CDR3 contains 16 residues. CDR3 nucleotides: TGTGCCAGTAGTCCCGGGACTAGCGGGGGCCGGCAGGAGCAGTTCTTC. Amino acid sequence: CASSPGTSGGRQEQFF.

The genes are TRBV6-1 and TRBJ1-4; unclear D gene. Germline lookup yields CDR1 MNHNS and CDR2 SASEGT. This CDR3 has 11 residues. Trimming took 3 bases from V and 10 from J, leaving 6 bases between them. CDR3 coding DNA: TGTGCCAGCAGTGAGTGGGGAAAACTGTTTTTT. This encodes CASSEWGKLFF.

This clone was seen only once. CDR3 in DNA: TGTGCCAGCAGCGGGACCGGATCTAGCACAGATACGCAGTATTTT. It yields the protein CASSGTGSSTDTQYF. This chain links TRBV7-9 with TRBJ2-3; D is tentatively TRBD1 or TRBD2 (5 bases each). The germline V gene encodes CDR1 SEHNR and CDR2 FQNEAQ (reference sequence). The V gene lost 5 bases and the J gene lost 0 bases, with 12 bases spanning the gap. This CDR3 comprises 15 residues.

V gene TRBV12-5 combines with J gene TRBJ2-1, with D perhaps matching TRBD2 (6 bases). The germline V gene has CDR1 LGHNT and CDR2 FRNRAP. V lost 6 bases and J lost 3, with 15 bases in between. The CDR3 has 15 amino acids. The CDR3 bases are TGTGCTAGTGGCCCCCCGGGAGCGCGCTACAATGAGCAGTTCTTC. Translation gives CASGPPGARYNEQFF.

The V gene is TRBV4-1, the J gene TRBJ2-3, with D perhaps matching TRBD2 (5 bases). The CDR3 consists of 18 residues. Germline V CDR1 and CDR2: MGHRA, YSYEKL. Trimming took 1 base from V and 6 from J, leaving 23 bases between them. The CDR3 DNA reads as TGCGCCAGCAGCCAAGGGAGGATGGCGGGCTCACCCCCGGATACGCAGTATTTT. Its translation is CASSQGRMAGSPPDTQYF.

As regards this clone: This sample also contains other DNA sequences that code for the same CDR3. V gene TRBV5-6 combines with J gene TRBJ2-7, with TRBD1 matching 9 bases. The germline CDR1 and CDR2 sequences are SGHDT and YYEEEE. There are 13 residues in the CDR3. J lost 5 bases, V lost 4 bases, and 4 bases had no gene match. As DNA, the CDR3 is TGTGCCAGCAGCCGGGACAGGGTCAACGAGCAGTACTTC. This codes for CASSRDRVNEQYF.

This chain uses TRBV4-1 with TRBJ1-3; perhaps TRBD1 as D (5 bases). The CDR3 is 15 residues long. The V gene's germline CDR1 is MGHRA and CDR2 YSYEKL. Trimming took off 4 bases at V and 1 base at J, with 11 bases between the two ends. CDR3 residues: CASSRIQVSGNTIYF. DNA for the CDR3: TGCGCCAGCAGCCGAATACAGGTTTCTGGAAACACCATATATTTT.

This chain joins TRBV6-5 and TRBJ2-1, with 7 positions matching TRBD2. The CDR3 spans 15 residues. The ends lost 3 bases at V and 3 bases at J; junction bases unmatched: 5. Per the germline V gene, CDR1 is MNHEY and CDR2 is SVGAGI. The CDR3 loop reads CASSYQRGHYNEQFF. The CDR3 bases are TGTGCCAGCAGTTATCAGCGGGGTCACTACAATGAGCAGTTCTTC.

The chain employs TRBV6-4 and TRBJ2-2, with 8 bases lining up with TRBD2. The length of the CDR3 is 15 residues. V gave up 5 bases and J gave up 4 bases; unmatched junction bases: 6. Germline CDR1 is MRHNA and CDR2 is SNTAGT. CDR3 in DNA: TGTGCCAGCAGTTCCGGGAGGGCGGGCACCGGGGAGCTGTTTTTT. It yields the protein CASSSGRAGTGELFF.

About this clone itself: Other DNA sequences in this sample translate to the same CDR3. CDR3 sequence (DNA): TGTGCCAGCAGTTATCGGGACACCGCCTACGAGCAGTACTTC. Amino acid sequence: CASSYRDTAYEQYF. The chain links TRBV6-5 to TRBJ2-7, with a weak D call TRBD1 (6 bases). Germline V gene lookup returns CDR1 MNHEY and CDR2 SVGAGI. Trimming cost V 3 bases and J 2 bases, with 11 bases left between them. The CDR3 is 14 residues long.

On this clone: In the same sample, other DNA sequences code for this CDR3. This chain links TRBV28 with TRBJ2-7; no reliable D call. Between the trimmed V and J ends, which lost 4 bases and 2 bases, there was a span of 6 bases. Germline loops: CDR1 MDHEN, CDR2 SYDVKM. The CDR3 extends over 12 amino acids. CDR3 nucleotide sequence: TGTGCCAGCAGTTCCGCTACCTACGAGCAGTACTTC. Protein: CASSSATYEQYF.

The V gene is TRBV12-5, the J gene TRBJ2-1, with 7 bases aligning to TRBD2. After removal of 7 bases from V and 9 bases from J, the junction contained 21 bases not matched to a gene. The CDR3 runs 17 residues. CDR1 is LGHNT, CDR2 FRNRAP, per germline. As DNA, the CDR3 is TGTGCTAGTGTCGTAAAGTGGGCGGGAGTAAAGTATAGTGAGCAGTTCTTC. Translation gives CASVVKWAGVKYSEQFF. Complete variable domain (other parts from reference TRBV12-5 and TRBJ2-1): DARVTQTPRHKVTEMGQEVTMRCQPILGHNTVFWYRQTMMQGLELLAYFRNRAPLDDSGMPKDRFSAEMPDATLATLKIQPSEPRDSAVYFCASVVKWAGVKYSEQFFGPGTRLTVL.